This TCR beta chain was profiled in a study of post-analysis software for immune sequencing data. Study-wide results and caveats: TRBV5-6, TRBV5-1 and TRBV20-1 were among several TRBV segments more frequent in patients than controls. Same-batch samples co-clustered strongly by F measure.

The library was made from cDNA and included unique molecular identifiers. MiXCR was run by TCRdb on the PCR reads, yielding one entry per CDR3 protein. Among 750,000 to 950,000 distinct CDR3 sequences listed, approximately 53% were seen once. Trimming cost V 1 base and J 4 bases; bases outside gene matches: 7. This CDR3 is 15 amino acids long. Germline CDR1 and CDR2: SGHRS and YFSETQ. To note about this clonotype: Its specificity is not known.

The chain uses TRBV5-1 and TRBJ1-2; 7 bases map to TRBD1. The sample was blood. This clonotype originated in a girl aged 5-17 years with multiple sclerosis. Here the CDR3 DNA reads TGCGCCAGCAGCTTGACAGGGGACGCCTTCTATGGCTACACCTTC. Encoded protein: CASSLTGDAFYGYTF.